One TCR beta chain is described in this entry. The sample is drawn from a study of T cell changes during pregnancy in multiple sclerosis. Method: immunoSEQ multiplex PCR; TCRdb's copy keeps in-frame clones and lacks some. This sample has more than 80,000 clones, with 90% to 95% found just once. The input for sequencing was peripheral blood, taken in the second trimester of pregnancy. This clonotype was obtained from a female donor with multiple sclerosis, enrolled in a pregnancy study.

CDR3 loop: CASSFSITGELFF. As DNA, the CDR3 is TGCGCCAGCAGCTTTTCCATCACCGGGGAGCTGTTTTTT. This chain connects TRBV5-1 to TRBJ2-2, with unresolved D. This CDR3 region has 13 residues. Germline-derived CDR1 and CDR2 are SGHRS and YFSETQ. Trimming took 2 bases from V and 4 from J, leaving 6 bases between them.